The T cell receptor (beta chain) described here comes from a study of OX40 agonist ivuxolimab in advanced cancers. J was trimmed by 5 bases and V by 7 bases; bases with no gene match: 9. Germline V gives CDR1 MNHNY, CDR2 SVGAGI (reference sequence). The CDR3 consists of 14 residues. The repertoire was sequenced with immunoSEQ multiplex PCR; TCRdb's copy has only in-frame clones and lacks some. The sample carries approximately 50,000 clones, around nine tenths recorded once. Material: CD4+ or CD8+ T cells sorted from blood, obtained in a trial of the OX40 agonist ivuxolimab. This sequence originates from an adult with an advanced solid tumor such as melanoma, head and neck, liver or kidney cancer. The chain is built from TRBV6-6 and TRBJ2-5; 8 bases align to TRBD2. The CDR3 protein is CASKGTSLVETQYF. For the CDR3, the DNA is TGTGCCAGCAAAGGGACTAGTTTGGTTGAGACCCAGTACTTC.